The present T cell receptor (beta chain) was sequenced within a study of graft-versus-host responses after intestinal transplantation. For the study at large: As for transplant type, recipients had multivisceral, liver-intestinal, or isolated intestinal grafts. Study-wide results and caveats: After transplant, early declines in HvG clones were associated with peak levels of circulating GvH clones. Some GvH clones appeared in ileal mucosa or blood before recipient bone marrow.

Repertoires were generated with immunoSEQ multiplex PCR, while TCRdb's copy carries only in-frame clones and drops some. Of about 120,000 clones listed, 90% to 95% are singletons. Note on this clone: Antigen specificity is unknown.

Trimming pared 1 base from V and 3 bases from J, leaving 8 bases between. The CDR3 is 14 residues long. Germline loops: CDR1 SGHNT, CDR2 YYREEE (reference sequence). Sequencing used unstimulated CD8+ T cells sorted from spleen or lymph node cells, obtained before intestinal transplant. The V gene is TRBV5-4, the J gene TRBJ1-5; D is possibly TRBD1 (6 bases). This receptor was obtained from a human donor who received an intestinal transplant. CDR3 loop: CASSLPGDNQPQHF. The DNA for the CDR3 is TGTGCCAGCAGCTTGCCAGGGGACAATCAGCCCCAGCATTTT.